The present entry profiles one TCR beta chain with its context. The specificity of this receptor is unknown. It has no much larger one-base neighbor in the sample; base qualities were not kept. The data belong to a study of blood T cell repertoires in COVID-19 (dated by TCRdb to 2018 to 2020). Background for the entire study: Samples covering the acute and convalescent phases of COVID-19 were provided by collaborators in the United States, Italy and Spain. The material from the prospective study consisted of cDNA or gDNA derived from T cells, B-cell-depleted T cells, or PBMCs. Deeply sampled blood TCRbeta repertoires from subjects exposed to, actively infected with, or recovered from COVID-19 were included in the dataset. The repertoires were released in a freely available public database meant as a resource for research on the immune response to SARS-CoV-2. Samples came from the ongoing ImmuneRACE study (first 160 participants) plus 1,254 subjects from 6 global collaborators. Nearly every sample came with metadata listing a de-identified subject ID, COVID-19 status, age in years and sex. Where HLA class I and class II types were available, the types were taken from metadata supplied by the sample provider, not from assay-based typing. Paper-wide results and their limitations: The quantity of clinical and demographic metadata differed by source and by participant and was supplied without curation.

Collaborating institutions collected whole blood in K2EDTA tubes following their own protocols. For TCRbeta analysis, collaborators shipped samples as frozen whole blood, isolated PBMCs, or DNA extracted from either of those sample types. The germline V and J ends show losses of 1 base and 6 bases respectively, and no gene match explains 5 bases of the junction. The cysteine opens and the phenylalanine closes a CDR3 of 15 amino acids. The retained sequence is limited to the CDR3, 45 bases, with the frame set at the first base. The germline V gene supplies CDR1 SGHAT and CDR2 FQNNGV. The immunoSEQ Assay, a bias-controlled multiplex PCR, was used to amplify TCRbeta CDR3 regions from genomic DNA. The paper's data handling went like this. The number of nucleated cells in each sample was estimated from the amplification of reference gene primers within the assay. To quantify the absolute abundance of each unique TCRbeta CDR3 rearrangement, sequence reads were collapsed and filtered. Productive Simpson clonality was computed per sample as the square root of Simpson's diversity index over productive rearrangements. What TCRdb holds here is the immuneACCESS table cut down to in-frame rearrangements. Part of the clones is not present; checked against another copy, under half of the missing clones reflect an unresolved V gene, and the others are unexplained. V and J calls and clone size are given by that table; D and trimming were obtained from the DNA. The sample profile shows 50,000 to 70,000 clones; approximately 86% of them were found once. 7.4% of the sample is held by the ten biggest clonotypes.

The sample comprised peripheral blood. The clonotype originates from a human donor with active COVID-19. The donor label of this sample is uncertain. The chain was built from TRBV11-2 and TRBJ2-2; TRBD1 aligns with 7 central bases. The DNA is TGTGCCAGCAGCTTAGGGGACAGAGGATCCGGGGAGCTGTTTTTT. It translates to CASSLGDRGSGELFF.